These 7 T cell receptor beta chains were all obtained from the same sample, sequenced in a study of control samples from healthy donors and cancer patients. Libraries were prepared by immunoSEQ multiplex PCR; TCRdb keeps only in-frame clonotypes and omits some of them. Found here are around 150,000 clones, around 90% of them singletons; the top ten hold 1.5% to 2%. The sample comprised blood. All receptors derive from a man between 18 and 35 years old in good health.

This rearrangement joins TRBV5-1 to TRBJ2-3; 11 nucleotides agree with TRBD2. The germline CDR1 and CDR2 sequences are SGHRS and YFSETQ. J gave up 3 bases and V 0 bases, and 3 bases lay outside the gene matches. The CDR3 contains 16 residues. CDR3 protein: CASSLGSGGATDTQYF. The CDR3, as DNA: TGCGCCAGCAGCTTGGGTAGCGGGGGGGCAACAGATACGCAGTATTTT.

The chain carries TRBV19 and TRBJ1-2; D unresolved. V lost 6 bases and J lost 4, with 15 bases in between. Germline V CDR1 and CDR2: LNHDA, SQIVND (reference sequence). The CDR3 is made up of 14 amino acids. DNA of the CDR3: TGTGCCAGTAGACGGTCGGAGCGACTCTATGGCTACACCTTC. This translates into CASRRSERLYGYTF.

For the CDR3, the DNA is TGTGCCAGCACCTTCGGGACAGGGGCGAGGGATGAAAAACTGTTTTTT. This translates into CASTFGTGARDEKLFF. The rearrangement links TRBV2 to TRBJ1-4; 10 bases agree with TRBD1. The CDR3 loop spans 16 amino acids. CDR1 SNHLY and CDR2 FYNNEI come from the germline V gene. Unmatched junction bases numbered 11, after V lost 7 bases and J lost 6 bases.

V gene TRBV15 combines with J gene TRBJ1-1; no definite D call. The V gene's germline CDR1 is LNHNV and CDR2 YYDKDF (reference sequence). The V end lost 1 base, the J end lost 3 bases, and 12 bases lay between the germline ends. The CDR3 loop spans 15 amino acids. Here the CDR3 DNA reads TGTGCCACCAGCAGAGGGTGGGGAGGAGACACTGAAGCTTTCTTT. This sequence encodes CATSRGWGGDTEAFF.

The CDR3 nucleotides are TGTGCCAGCAGTCCGAGGACAGAAACTATTAGGTCCTACGAGCAGTACTTC. This encodes CASSPRTETIRSYEQYF. The chain employs TRBV27 and TRBJ2-7; D might be TRBD1 (6 bases). Germline loops: CDR1 MNHEY, CDR2 SMNVEV (reference sequence). CDR3 length: 17 amino acids. The V and J ends lost 5 bases and 1 base respectively, with 21 bases between them.

J is TRBJ2-1 and V is TRBV19; D may be TRBD2 (6 bases). Germline V gene data show CDR1 as LNHDA and CDR2 as SQIVND (reference sequence). The CDR3 length is 13 residues. V was trimmed by 5 bases and J by 10 bases, leaving 15 bases between them. The CDR3 bases are TGTGCCAGTAGTGTTCAAGGCGGAGGGGAGCAGTTCTTC. It encodes CASSVQGGGEQFF.

As concerns this clone: Other DNA sequences within the sample encode an identical CDR3. The rearrangement joins TRBV5-1 to TRBJ2-3; D perhaps matches TRBD2 (5 bases). The CDR3 runs to 12 residues. Trimming removed 4 bases from V and 2 bases from J, with 5 bases in between. Germline values: CDR1 SGHRS, CDR2 YFSETQ. The CDR3 loop reads CASSLATDTQYF. The CDR3 DNA follows: TGCGCCAGCAGCCTAGCCACAGATACGCAGTATTTT.